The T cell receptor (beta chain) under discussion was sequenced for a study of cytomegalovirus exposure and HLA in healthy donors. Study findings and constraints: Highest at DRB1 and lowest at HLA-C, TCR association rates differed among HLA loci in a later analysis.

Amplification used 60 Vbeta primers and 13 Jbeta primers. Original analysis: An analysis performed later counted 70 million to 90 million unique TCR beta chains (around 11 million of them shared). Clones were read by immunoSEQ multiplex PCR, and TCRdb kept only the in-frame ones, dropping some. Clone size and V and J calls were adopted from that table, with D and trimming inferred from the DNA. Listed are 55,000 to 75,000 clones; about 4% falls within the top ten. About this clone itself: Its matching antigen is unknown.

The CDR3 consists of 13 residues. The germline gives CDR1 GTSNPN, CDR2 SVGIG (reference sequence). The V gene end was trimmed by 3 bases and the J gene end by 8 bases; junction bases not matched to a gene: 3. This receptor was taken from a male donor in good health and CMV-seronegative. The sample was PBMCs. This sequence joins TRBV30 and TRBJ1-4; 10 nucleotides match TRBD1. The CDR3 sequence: CAWSDRGREKLFF. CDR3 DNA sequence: TGTGCCTGGAGCGACAGGGGGCGGGAAAAACTGTTTTTT.